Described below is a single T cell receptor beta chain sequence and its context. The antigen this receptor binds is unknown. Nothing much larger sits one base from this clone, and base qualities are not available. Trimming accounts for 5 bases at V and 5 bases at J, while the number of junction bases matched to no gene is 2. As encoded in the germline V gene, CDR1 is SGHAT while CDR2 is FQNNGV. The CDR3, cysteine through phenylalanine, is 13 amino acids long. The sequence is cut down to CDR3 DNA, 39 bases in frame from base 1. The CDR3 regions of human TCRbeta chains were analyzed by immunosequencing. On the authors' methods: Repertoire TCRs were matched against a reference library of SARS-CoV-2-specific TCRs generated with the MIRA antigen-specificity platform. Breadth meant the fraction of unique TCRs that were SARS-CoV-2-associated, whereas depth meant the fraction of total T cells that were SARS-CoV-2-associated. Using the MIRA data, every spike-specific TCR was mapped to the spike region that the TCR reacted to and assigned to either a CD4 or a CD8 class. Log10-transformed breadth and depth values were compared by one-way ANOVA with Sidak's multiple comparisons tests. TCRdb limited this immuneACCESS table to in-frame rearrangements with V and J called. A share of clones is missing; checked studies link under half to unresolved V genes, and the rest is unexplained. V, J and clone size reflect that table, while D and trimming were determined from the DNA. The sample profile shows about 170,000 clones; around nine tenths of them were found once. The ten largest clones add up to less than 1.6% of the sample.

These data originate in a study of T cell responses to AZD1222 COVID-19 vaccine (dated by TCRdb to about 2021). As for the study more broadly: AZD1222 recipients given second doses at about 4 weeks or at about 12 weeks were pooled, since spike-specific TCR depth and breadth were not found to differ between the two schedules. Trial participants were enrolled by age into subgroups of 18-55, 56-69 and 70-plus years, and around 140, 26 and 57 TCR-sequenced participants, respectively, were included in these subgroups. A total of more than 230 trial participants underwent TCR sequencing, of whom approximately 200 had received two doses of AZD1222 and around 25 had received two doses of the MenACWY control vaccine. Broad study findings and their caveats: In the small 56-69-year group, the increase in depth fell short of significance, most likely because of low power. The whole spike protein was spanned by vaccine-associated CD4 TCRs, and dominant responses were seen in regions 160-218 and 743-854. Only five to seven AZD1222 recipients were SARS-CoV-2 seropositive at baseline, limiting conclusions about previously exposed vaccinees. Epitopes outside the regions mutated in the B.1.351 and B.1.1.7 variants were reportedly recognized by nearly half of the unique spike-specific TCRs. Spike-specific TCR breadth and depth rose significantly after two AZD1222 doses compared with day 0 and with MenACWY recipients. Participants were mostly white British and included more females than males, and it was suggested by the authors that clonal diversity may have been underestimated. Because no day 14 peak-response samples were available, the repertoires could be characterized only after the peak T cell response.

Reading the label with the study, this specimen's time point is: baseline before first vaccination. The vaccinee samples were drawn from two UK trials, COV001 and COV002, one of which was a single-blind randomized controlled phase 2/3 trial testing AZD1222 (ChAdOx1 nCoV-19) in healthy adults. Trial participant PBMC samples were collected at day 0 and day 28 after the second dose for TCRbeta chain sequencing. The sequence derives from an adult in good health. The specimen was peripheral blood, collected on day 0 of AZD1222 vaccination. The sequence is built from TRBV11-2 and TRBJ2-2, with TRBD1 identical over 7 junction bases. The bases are TGTGCCAGCAGCCCGGGACAGACCGGGGAGCTGTTTTTT. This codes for CASSPGQTGELFF.